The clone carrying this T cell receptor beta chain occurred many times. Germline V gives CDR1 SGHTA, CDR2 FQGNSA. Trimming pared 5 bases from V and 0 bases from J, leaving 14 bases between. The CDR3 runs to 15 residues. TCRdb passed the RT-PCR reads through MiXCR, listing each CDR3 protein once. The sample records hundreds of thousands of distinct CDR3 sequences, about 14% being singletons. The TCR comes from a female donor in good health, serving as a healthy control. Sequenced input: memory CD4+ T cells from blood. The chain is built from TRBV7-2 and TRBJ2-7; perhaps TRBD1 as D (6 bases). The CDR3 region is CASSESRDISYEQYF. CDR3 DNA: TGTGCCAGCAGCGAGTCCCGGGACATCTCCTACGAGCAGTACTTC.